These 25 T cell receptor beta chains were all obtained from the same sample, sequenced in a study of metastatic and nonmetastatic thyroid tumors. Via MiXCR, TCRdb re-called the PCR reads. The sample includes roughly 34,000 clones, over 14% of them seen just once. No patient received treatment before thyroid surgery. What was sequenced was blood. The receptors shown here come from a male donor with papillary thyroid cancer or a benign thyroid nodule (not recorded which). Some clones in this sample may be carry-over from other donors' samples.

This clone was counted only a few times. The chain uses TRBV6-1 and TRBJ1-3, with D tentatively TRBD1 (5 bases). Trimming removed 6 bases from V and 2 bases from J, with 14 bases in between. CDR3 length equals 15 residues. Germline loops: CDR1 MNHNS, CDR2 SASEGT. The CDR3, as DNA: TGTGCCAGCAGGGCCCCAACAGGAGCTGGAAACACCATATATTTT. Translation: CASRAPTGAGNTIYF.

This clone occurred a few times. A read error may be the cause here, since a much bigger clone is one base away. This chain connects TRBV11-1 to TRBJ2-2; D gene uncertain. Germline assignment: CDR1 SGHAT and CDR2 FQDESV (reference sequence). The CDR3 runs to 16 residues. V was cut by 5 bases and J by 4 bases, with 17 bases left in between. The CDR3 coding sequence is TGTGCCAGCAGCCCGGCGTGGGTCAGAAGCACCGGGGAGCTGTTTTTT. Encoded protein: CASSPAWVRSTGELFF.

This clone has at least ten counts. V usage is TRBV10-1 and J usage is TRBJ1-2; perhaps TRBD1 as D (6 bases). V lost 5 bases, J lost 4 bases, and 11 bases lay in between. The length of the CDR3 is 13 residues. Germline CDR1 and CDR2: WNHNN and SYGVQD (reference sequence). In DNA, the CDR3 is TGCGCCAGCAGTCAGGGGTATGGCTATGGCTACACCTTC. It encodes CASSQGYGYGYTF.

This clone was detected ten times or more. The chain couples TRBV12-5 to TRBJ2-1; 8 bases agree with TRBD1. The CDR3 is 15 residues long. The V gene end was trimmed by 5 bases and the J gene end by 1 base; junction bases not matched to a gene: 4. Germline loops: CDR1 LGHNT, CDR2 FRNRAP. The CDR3 nucleotides are TGTGCTAGTGGTGATGGACAGGGTTCCTACAATGAGCAGTTCTTC. Translating gives CASGDGQGSYNEQFF.

With regard to this clone: Germline and junction disagree at one end, which may indicate a read error. The chain carries TRBV11-2 and TRBJ2-7; D is perhaps TRBD1 (5 bases). The CDR3 runs 17 residues. Per the germline V gene, CDR1 is SGHAT and CDR2 is FQNNGV. The chain's CDR3 is CASSSPSYRISTYEQYF. The CDR3 DNA sequence: TGTGCCAGTAGCTCCCCTTCGTACAGGATAAGTACCTACGAGCAGTACTTC.

Points on this clone: It may be a read error: a sequence one base away is much more abundant. This sample includes further DNA sequences coding for the same CDR3. This chain joins TRBV20-1 and TRBJ1-4; 7 positions match TRBD1. The CDR3 sequence is 13 residues long. CDR1 and CDR2 from the germline V gene are DFQATT and SNEGSKA (reference sequence). After removal of 2 bases from V and 6 bases from J, the junction contained 3 bases not matched to a gene. The DNA of the CDR3 is TGCAGTGCTAGACGAGACAGGGATGAAAAACTGTTTTTT. Its protein is CSARRDRDEKLFF.

This clone has at least ten counts. At one boundary the junction diverges from the germline segment, which might be a read error. The chain combines TRBV11-2 with TRBJ2-2, with TRBD2 matching over 11 bases. CDR3 length: 16 residues. CDR1 SGHAT and CDR2 FQNNGV come from the germline V gene. CDR3 nucleotide sequence: TGTGCCAGCAGCCTAACTAGCGGGAGACGTCACGGGGAGCCGTTTTTT. This encodes CASSLTSGRRHGEPFF.

Only a few counts were recorded for this clone. A much larger clone sits a single nucleotide away, making a read error possible. The rearrangement joins TRBV12-3 or TRBV12-4 to TRBJ1-5, with D uncertain. The CDR3 is 13 amino acids. The ends were cut back, 5 bases at V and 3 bases at J, with 8 bases in the middle. CDR3 nucleotide sequence: TGTGCCAGCAGTAATCTCAACAATCAGCCCCAGCATTTT. Amino acid sequence: CASSNLNNQPQHF.

This clone was seen repeatedly, ten times or more. The chain recombines TRBV18 with TRBJ1-1; maybe TRBD1 (5 bases). Germline assignment: CDR1 KGHSH and CDR2 LQKENI. The ends were cut back, 2 bases at V and 3 bases at J, with 7 bases in the middle. This CDR3 comprises 13 residues. Here the CDR3 reads CASSPGADTEAFF. In DNA form, the CDR3 reads TGTGCCAGCTCACCAGGGGCGGACACTGAAGCTTTCTTT.

This clone was counted many times. The chain recombines TRBV2 with TRBJ2-6, with TRBD1 as a possible D gene (5 bases). V lost 6 bases and J lost 0, with 12 bases in between. The CDR3 has 16 residues. The V gene's germline CDR1 is SNHLY and CDR2 FYNNEI. CDR3 region: CASRIQADSGANVLTF. CDR3 nucleotides: TGTGCCAGCAGAATACAGGCCGACTCTGGGGCCAACGTCCTGACTTTC. The variable domain in full, with the rest retrieved from reference TRBV2 and TRBJ2-6, is EPEVTQTPSHQVTQMGQEVILRCVPISNHLYFYWYRQILGQKVEFLVSFYNNEISEKSEIFDDQFSVERPDGSNFTLKIRSTKLEDSAMYFCASRIQADSGANVLTFGAGSRLTVL.

This clone was seen repeatedly, ten times or more. The J gene is TRBJ1-1, the V gene TRBV7-9; D unclear. V lost 6 bases and J 1 base, leaving 6 bases between the germline ends. Germline values: CDR1 SEHNR, CDR2 FQNEAQ (reference sequence). The CDR3 spans 12 residues. The CDR3 DNA reads TGTGCCAGCAGTTCAACGAACACTGAAGCTTTCTTT. Protein: CASSSTNTEAFF. The variable domain in full, with the rest retrieved from reference TRBV7-9 and TRBJ1-1, is DTGVSQNPRHKITKRGQNVTFRCDPISEHNRLYWYRQTLGQGPEFLTYFQNEAQLEKSRLLSDRFSAERPKGSFSTLEIQRTEQGDSAMYLCASSSTNTEAFFGQGTRLTVV.

Note on this clone: The junction differs from germline at one of its ends, possibly a read error. J is TRBJ2-7 and V is TRBV6-5; 7 positions agree with TRBD2. This CDR3 spans 15 amino acids. Looked up from germline, CDR1 is MNHEY and CDR2 is SVGAGI. Here the CDR3 DNA reads TGTGCCAGCAGTACACGACTAGCATTCTCGTACGGGCAGTACTTC. Translating it yields CASSTRLAFSYGQYF.

This clone was seen at least ten times. The gene calls are TRBV6-1 and TRBJ2-1; D tentatively fits TRBD1 or TRBD2 (7 bases each). Germline V gene data show CDR1 as MNHNS and CDR2 as SASEGT. The V end was cut by 6 bases, the J end by 9 bases, with 12 bases between. This CDR3 spans 12 amino acids. CDR3 region: CASSRGGIEQFF. The CDR3 coding sequence is TGTGCCAGCAGCAGGGGGGGTATTGAGCAGTTCTTC.

Comment on this clone: A read error is possible here, since a much larger clone lies one base away. The chain uses TRBV11-2 and TRBJ2-1; the D is unclear. Germline V gene data show CDR1 as SGHAT and CDR2 as FQNNGV. CDR3 length: 14 amino acids. CDR3 region: CVSSLGGVRNEQFF. CDR3 DNA: TGTGTCAGCAGCTTAGGTGGCGTACGAAATGAGCAGTTCTTC.

This clone has at least ten counts. The chain links TRBV4-3 to TRBJ2-2; TRBD2 matches at 7 bases. Trimming cost V 4 bases and J 2 bases; bases outside gene matches: 10. This CDR3 comprises 17 residues. Looked up from germline, CDR1 is LGHNA and CDR2 is YSLEER. The CDR3 region is CASSPYAGDGNTGELFF. CDR3 sequence (DNA): TGCGCCAGCAGCCCGTATGCGGGGGACGGTAACACCGGGGAGCTGTTTTTT.

This clone has only a few counts. The chain has TRBV18 and TRBJ1-1; no clear D gene. The V gene's germline CDR1 is KGHSH and CDR2 LQKENI. V shed 4 bases and J shed 3 bases, with 15 bases lying between them. This CDR3 is 15 amino acids long. This chain's CDR3 is CASSRSPYRDTEAFF. The CDR3 DNA sequence: TGTGCCAGCTCACGGTCACCCTATAGGGACACTGAAGCTTTCTTT.

At least ten counts were recorded for this clone. The chain combines TRBV7-8 with TRBJ1-1, with a weak D call TRBD1 (6 bases). Germline values: CDR1 SGHVS, CDR2 FQNEAQ. Trimming removed 8 bases from V and 7 bases from J, with 20 bases in between. This CDR3 is built from 14 residues. The DNA for the CDR3 is TGTGCCAGCGGGGGGCAGGGACCTAGGGGTGAAGCTTTCTTT. Translated: CASGGQGPRGEAFF.

Judged by abundance, this clone is medium-sized. The rearrangement uses TRBV6-5 and TRBJ1-6; tentative D call: TRBD1 (6 bases). V was trimmed by 0 bases and J by 8 bases, leaving 11 bases between them. The length of the CDR3 is 15 residues. Germline V gene data show CDR1 as MNHEY and CDR2 as SVGAGI. The CDR3 protein is CASSYSYREDSPLHF. The CDR3 DNA reads TGTGCCAGCAGTTACTCGTACAGGGAAGATTCACCCCTCCACTTT.

This clone was counted at least ten times. This chain links TRBV6-6 with TRBJ2-3; D may match TRBD1 or TRBD2 (5 bases each). Trimming left V 0 bases short and J 4 bases short, with 14 bases between. Germline CDR1 is MNHNY and CDR2 is SVGAGI (reference sequence). The CDR3 is 16 residues long. CDR3 in DNA: TGTGCCAGCAGTTACTCTGCGGGCGAGGGGTCAGATACGCAGTATTTT. This translates into CASSYSAGEGSDTQYF.

This clone was detected many times. V gene TRBV4-2 combines with J gene TRBJ1-4; possibly TRBD1 for D (6 bases). Trimming took 0 bases from V and 4 from J, leaving 9 bases between them. This CDR3 is built from 15 residues. Germline lookup yields CDR1 LGHNA and CDR2 YNFKEQ. The CDR3 DNA reads as TGTGCCAGCAGCCAAGAGGGGGGCGGTAATGAAAAACTGTTTTTT. Protein sequence: CASSQEGGGNEKLFF.

The CDR3 reads CAKNLAGGKTQYF. The CDR3 bases are TGCGCCAAAAACCTAGCGGGAGGGAAGACCCAGTACTTC. This chain links TRBV4-1 with TRBJ2-5, with 12 bases lining up with TRBD2. CDR3 length equals 13 residues. Germline assignment: CDR1 MGHRA and CDR2 YSYEKL. V shed 10 bases and J 6 bases; nucleotides not matched to a gene: 6.

This clone was observed at least ten times. The chain uses TRBV4-1 and TRBJ1-5; D unresolved. V lost 0 bases and J 9 bases, leaving 12 bases between the germline ends. Germline V CDR1 and CDR2: MGHRA, YSYEKL. The CDR3 has 14 residues. The CDR3 DNA reads TGCGCCAGCAGCCAAGATTCCGGGGTTTGGCCCCAGCATTTT. Translating it yields CASSQDSGVWPQHF.

As concerns this clone: Since a much larger clone is just one base distant, this may be a read error. This chain joins TRBV10-2 and TRBJ2-7; D is ambiguous. V lost 5 bases to trimming and J lost 1 base, with 9 bases between them. The CDR3 covers 13 residues. CDR1 and CDR2 from the germline V gene are WSHSY and SAAADI. The CDR3 is CASSQKQSYEQYF. The CDR3 nucleotides read TGCGCCAGCAGTCAAAAGCAGTCCTACGAGCAGTACTTC.

The rearrangement links TRBV10-1 to TRBJ2-3, with D uncertain. Germline assignment: CDR1 WNHNN and CDR2 SYGVQD (reference sequence). V was trimmed by 2 bases and J by 2 bases, leaving 8 bases between them. The CDR3 is 14 residues long. The chain's CDR3 is CASSETRPTDTQYF. The CDR3 DNA reads as TGCGCCAGCAGTGAGACCCGTCCCACAGATACGCAGTATTTT.

This chain joins TRBV5-1 and TRBJ2-2, with 8 nucleotides matching TRBD2. Germline CDR1 and CDR2: SGHRS and YFSETQ. The V gene end was trimmed by 4 bases and the J gene end by 8 bases; junction bases not matched to a gene: 13. The CDR3 has 16 amino acids. As DNA, the CDR3 is TGCGCCAGCAGCGAGAGCCTACTGGGACTAGAAGGGGAGCTGTTTTTT. It translates to CASSESLLGLEGELFF.